This TCR beta chain originates from a study of Tregs in tolerant kidney transplant recipients. In the study overall: Recipients received nonmyeloablative bone marrow transplants from related graft donors, with transient mixed chimerism. Study results and limitations: In tolerant patients, donor-specific Tregs outgrew total Tregs, suggesting antigen-driven expansion. Few patients were studied, so findings need validation in larger groups.

A note on this clone: Its antigen is unknown. From the germline J gene comes the end of the CDR3, since the read stops 3 residues before it.

Generated by immunoSEQ multiplex PCR, the TCRdb table keeps only in-frame clones and is missing some. The sample features roughly 30,000 clones, with approximately 15% in its top ten. Unstimulated regulatory T cells (CD4+CD25+CD127-), CD4+CD25- non-regulatory cells, CD4 and CD8 cells were FACS-sorted from thawed PBMCs. The CDR3 extends over 17 amino acids. Unmatched junction bases numbered 17, after V lost 6 bases and J lost 4 bases. Germline V gene data show CDR1 as DFQATT and CDR2 as SNEGSKA (reference sequence). V usage is TRBV20-1 and J usage is TRBJ2-1, with 8 bases identical to TRBD2. This sequence originates from a human donor who received a combined kidney and bone marrow transplant. Sequences were derived from CD8+ T cells from blood, sampled before the transplant. CDR3 protein: CSALGADLAGPYNEQFF. CDR3 DNA, as far as it was read: TGCAGTGCCCTAGGCGCGGACCTAGCGGGCCCGTACAATGAG.